The 17 T cell receptor beta chains given below trace back to one sample, sequenced in a study of CD8+ T cells in alopecia areata. Extracted from the samples, RNA was reverse transcribed into cDNA to serve as the sequencing template. Data came from immunoSEQ multiplex PCR; TCRdb stores just in-frame clones and leaves some out. The data contain about 130,000 clones, 45% to 65% of them singletons. Treatment indicated: oral pan-JAK inhibitor, 5-10 mg twice daily. The sequencing used CD8+ T cells sorted from blood, collected at week 4, from a patient treated with tofacitinib. These TCRs come from a human donor with alopecia areata.

This clone was detected only once. V gene TRBV5-6 combines with J gene TRBJ1-1, with 7 positions matching TRBD1. Looked up from germline, CDR1 is SGHDT and CDR2 is YYEEEE. This CDR3 contains 15 residues. V was pared by 0 bases and J by 0 bases, with 2 bases of the junction left unmatched. The chain's CDR3 is CASSLGGTVNTEAFF. As DNA, the CDR3 is TGTGCCAGCAGCTTGGGGGGGACAGTGAACACTGAAGCTTTCTTT.

This chain links TRBV5-1 with TRBJ2-3, with 8 bases identical to TRBD1. Germline V gives CDR1 SGHRS, CDR2 YFSETQ. Trimming cost V 3 bases and J 4 bases; bases outside gene matches: 4. This CDR3 has 14 residues. CDR3 nucleotide sequence: TGCGCCAGCAGCTCTGCACAGGGGGCAGATACGCAGTATTTT. It is translated as CASSSAQGADTQYF.

This clone was found once. V and J are TRBV18 and TRBJ1-1; 11 bases map to TRBD1. CDR1 is KGHSH, CDR2 LQKENI, per germline. CDR3 length: 16 residues. The trim removed 2 bases at V and 11 bases at J, leaving 13 bases unmatched. This chain's CDR3 is CASSPSPGQGVAGAFF. The CDR3 DNA reads as TGTGCCAGCTCACCATCGCCGGGACAGGGGGTAGCGGGTGCTTTCTTT.

The chain is built from TRBV27 and TRBJ1-2; D uncertain. The CDR3 runs to 14 residues. CDR1 MNHEY and CDR2 SMNVEV come from the germline V gene (reference sequence). The V gene lost 0 bases and the J gene lost 4 bases, with 9 bases spanning the gap. This CDR3 is CASSLSTSGYGYTF. CDR3 sequence (DNA): TGTGCCAGCAGTTTATCCACATCCGGCTATGGCTACACCTTC.

Notes on this clone: At one end the junction does not follow the germline gene, possibly because of a read error. In DNA, the CDR3 is TGTGCCAGCAGCCAAGTCGAGGGTAGGGGCTACACCTTC. This encodes CASSQVEGRGYTF. The J gene is TRBJ1-2, the V gene TRBV4-1, with D unresolved. CDR3 size: 13 residues. Germline V gives CDR1 MGHRA, CDR2 YSYEKL.

The rearrangement joins TRBV7-8 to TRBJ2-7, with D perhaps given as TRBD1 or TRBD2 (5 bases each). The CDR3 is 17 residues long. CDR1 SGHVS and CDR2 FQNEAQ come from the germline V gene. V gave up 6 bases and J gave up 5 bases, with 26 bases separating them. Here the CDR3 DNA reads TGTGCCAGCAGTTGGGAGAAGATGGGGCCGCCCATGGACGAGCAGTACTTC. As protein: CASSWEKMGPPMDEQYF.

The V and J genes are TRBV13 and TRBJ2-7; 7 nucleotides align to TRBD1. The CDR3 totals 17 residues. CDR1 is PRHDT and CDR2 is FYEKMQ in the germline V gene (reference sequence). Trimming cost V 6 bases and J 0 bases; bases outside gene matches: 14. The CDR3 DNA sequence: TGTGCCAGCAGTTATACCGGGACAGAGTCCCCCTCCTACGAGCAGTACTTC. Residues: CASSYTGTESPSYEQYF.

DNA for the CDR3: TGTGCCAGCAGCCCCGTGACAGGGGCCGCAGGCTACGAGCAGTACTTC. Translated: CASSPVTGAAGYEQYF. The chain joins TRBV11-2 to TRBJ2-7, with 8 bases aligning to TRBD1. The CDR3 sequence is 16 residues long. Germline trimming cut 5 bases from V and 3 bases from J; bases unmatched to any gene: 12. Germline values: CDR1 SGHAT, CDR2 FQNNGV.

The CDR3 DNA sequence: TGTGCCAGCAGCTTGCCCGGGACAGCGAACACTGAAGCTTTCTTT. As protein: CASSLPGTANTEAFF. This sequence joins TRBV7-9 and TRBJ1-1, with 7 bases aligning to TRBD1. Germline V gene data show CDR1 as SEHNR and CDR2 as FQNEAQ (reference sequence). There are 15 residues in the CDR3. The ends lost 3 bases at V and 1 base at J; junction bases unmatched: 5.

This clone was counted a few times. This chain joins TRBV18 and TRBJ1-2; D unresolved. The V end lost 0 bases, the J end lost 8 bases, and 19 bases lay between the germline ends. This CDR3 spans 16 amino acids. The germline gives CDR1 KGHSH, CDR2 LQKENI. The chain's CDR3 is CASSPPGGPPAGGYTF. The CDR3 DNA follows: TGTGCCAGCTCACCACCGGGAGGGCCGCCAGCGGGAGGCTACACCTTC.

The chain links TRBV4-1 to TRBJ2-5, with 7 bases that match TRBD1. This CDR3 region has 16 residues. The germline V gene encodes CDR1 MGHRA and CDR2 YSYEKL. Trimming cost V 4 bases and J 2 bases; bases outside gene matches: 10. The CDR3 sequence: CASSLPKGRGQETQYF. The CDR3, as DNA: TGCGCCAGCAGCCTTCCCAAAGGCAGGGGGCAAGAGACCCAGTACTTC.

This rearrangement joins TRBV29-1 to TRBJ2-7, with 9 bases fitting TRBD1. The CDR3 contains 13 residues. Germline V gene data show CDR1 as SQVTM and CDR2 as ANQGSEA. V lost 5 bases to trimming and J lost 3 bases; unmatched junction nucleotides: 5. The chain's CDR3 is CSVSGQGDYEQYF. CDR3 nucleotides: TGCAGCGTTTCGGGACAGGGAGACTACGAGCAGTACTTC.

On this clone: Its ends do not fully match the called genes, so a read error is possible. The chain links TRBV27 to TRBJ1-1, with 9 bases matching TRBD1. Germline lookup yields CDR1 MNHEY and CDR2 SMNVEV (reference sequence). The CDR3 length is 15 residues. CDR3 protein: CASSSDRGGNTETFF. The CDR3 DNA sequence: TGTGCCAGCAGTTCCGACAGGGGGGGGAACACTGAAACTTTCTTT.

The genes are TRBV5-4 and TRBJ2-1, with D tentatively TRBD1 or TRBD2 (5 bases each). The V and J ends lost 5 bases and 0 bases respectively, with 21 bases between them. CDR1 is SGHNT and CDR2 is YYREEE in the germline V gene (reference sequence). The CDR3 runs 18 residues. The CDR3 DNA reads TGTGCCAGCAGTTTAGGGTTCGGGGCTTCGAGCTCCTACAATGAGCAGTTCTTC. It codes for CASSLGFGASSSYNEQFF.

The table lists this clone with a count of one. The V and J genes are TRBV4-3 and TRBJ2-7; D not resolved. The germline CDR1 and CDR2 sequences are LGHNA and YSLEER. The CDR3 is 13 residues long. Trimming shortened V by 4 bases and J by 4 bases, and 11 bases separated the two germline ends. Here the CDR3 reads CASSPTEGYEQYF. CDR3 coding DNA: TGCGCCAGCAGCCCGACGGAAGGTTACGAGCAGTACTTC.

The chain combines TRBV19 with TRBJ2-1, with 8 bases identical to TRBD2. Germline V gene data show CDR1 as LNHDA and CDR2 as SQIVND (reference sequence). The CDR3 loop spans 13 amino acids. V shed 5 bases, J shed 6 bases, and the junction held 3 bases outside the gene matches. The CDR3 reads CASSPGTSNEQFF. CDR3 bases: TGTGCCAGTAGTCCCGGGACTAGCAATGAGCAGTTCTTC.

This chain uses TRBV27 with TRBJ2-3; 9 bases are a match to TRBD2. The CDR3 runs 16 residues. V gave up 5 bases and J gave up 6 bases; unmatched junction bases: 12. The V gene's germline CDR1 is MNHEY and CDR2 SMNVEV (reference sequence). CDR3 protein: CASSRLLAGGGDTQYF. The CDR3 DNA follows: TGTGCCAGCAGTAGACTACTAGCGGGCGGGGGGGATACGCAGTATTTT.